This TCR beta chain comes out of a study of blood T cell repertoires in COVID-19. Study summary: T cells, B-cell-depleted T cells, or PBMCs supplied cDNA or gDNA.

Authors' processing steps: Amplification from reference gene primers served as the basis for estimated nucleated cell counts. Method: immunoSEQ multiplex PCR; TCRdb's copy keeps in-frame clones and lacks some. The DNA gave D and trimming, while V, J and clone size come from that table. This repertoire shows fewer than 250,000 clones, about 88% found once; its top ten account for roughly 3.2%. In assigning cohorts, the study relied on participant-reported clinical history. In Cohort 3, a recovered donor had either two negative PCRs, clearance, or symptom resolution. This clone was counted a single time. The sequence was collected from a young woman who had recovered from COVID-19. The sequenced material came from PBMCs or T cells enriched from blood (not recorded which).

This chain's CDR3 is CASTPLLGGTEAFF. CDR3 DNA sequence: TGTGCCAGTACCCCCCTTTTGGGAGGCACTGAAGCTTTCTTT. This chain uses TRBV19 with TRBJ1-1; D uncertain. Germline V lookup: CDR1 LNHDA, CDR2 SQIVND (reference sequence). CDR3 length equals 14 residues. V lost 7 bases and J lost 4, with 16 bases in between.